This T cell receptor (beta chain) was documented in a study of Graves' ophthalmopathy and Graves' hyperthyroidism. Findings and limits, study-wide: Among thyroid clonotypes expanded above 0.001 frequency, most also appeared in blood.

A volume of approximately 10 ml of fresh peripheral blood supplied the PBMCs. Comment on this clonotype: The antigen remains unidentified.

The J segment lost 6 bases and the V segment lost 10 bases, leaving 7 bases of the junction unmatched. This CDR3 contains 14 residues. RNA transcripts yielded amplified TCR beta CDR3 regions. RT-PCR with HTBI primers came first, then second-round multiplex PCR. Via MiXCR, TCRdb re-called the multiplex PCR reads, giving one row per CDR3 protein. The sample carries 300,000 to 400,000 distinct CDR3 sequences, 15% to 20% recorded once. This clonotype originated in an adult woman with stable Graves' hyperthyroidism. Sample: peripheral blood. The J gene is TRBJ1-6, the V gene TRBV12-3 or TRBV12-4; 9 positions match TRBD1. Written as DNA, the CDR3 is TGTGCCACCAACAGGGGGCAGGTTAATTCACCCCTCCACTTT. This sequence encodes CATNRGQVNSPLHF.